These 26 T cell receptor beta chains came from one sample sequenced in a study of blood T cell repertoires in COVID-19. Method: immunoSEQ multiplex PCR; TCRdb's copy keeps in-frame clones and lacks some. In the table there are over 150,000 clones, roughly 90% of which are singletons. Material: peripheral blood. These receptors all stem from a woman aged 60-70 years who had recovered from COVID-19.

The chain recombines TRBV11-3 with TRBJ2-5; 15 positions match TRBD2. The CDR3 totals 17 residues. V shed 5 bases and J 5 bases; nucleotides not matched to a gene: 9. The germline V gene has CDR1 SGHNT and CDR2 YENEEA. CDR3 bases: TGTGCCAGCAGCCCCGGACTAGCGGGGGGGCGTGGCGAGACCCAGTACTTC. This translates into CASSPGLAGGRGETQYF.

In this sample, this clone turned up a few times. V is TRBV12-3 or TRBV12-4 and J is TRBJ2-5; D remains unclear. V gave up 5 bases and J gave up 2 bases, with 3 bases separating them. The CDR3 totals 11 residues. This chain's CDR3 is CASSLQETQYF. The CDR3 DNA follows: TGTGCCAGCAGTCTTCAAGAGACCCAGTACTTC.

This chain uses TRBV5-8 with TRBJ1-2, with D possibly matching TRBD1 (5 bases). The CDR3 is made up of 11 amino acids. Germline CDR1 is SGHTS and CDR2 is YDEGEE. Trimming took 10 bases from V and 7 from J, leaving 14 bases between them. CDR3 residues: CAGGMGSGYTF. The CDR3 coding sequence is TGTGCCGGGGGGATGGGTTCTGGCTACACCTTC.

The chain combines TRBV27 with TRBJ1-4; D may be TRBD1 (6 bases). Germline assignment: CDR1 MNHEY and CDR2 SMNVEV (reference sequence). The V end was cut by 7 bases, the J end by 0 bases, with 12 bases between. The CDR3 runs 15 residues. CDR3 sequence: CASMRTVATNEKLFF. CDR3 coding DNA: TGTGCCAGCATGCGGACAGTAGCAACTAATGAAAAACTGTTTTTT.

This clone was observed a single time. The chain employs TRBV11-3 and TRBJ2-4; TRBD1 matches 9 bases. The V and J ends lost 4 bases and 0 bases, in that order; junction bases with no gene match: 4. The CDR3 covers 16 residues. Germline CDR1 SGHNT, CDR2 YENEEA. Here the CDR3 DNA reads TGTGCCAGCAGCTCAGGACAGGGGTCAGCCAAAAACATTCAGTACTTC. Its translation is CASSSGQGSAKNIQYF. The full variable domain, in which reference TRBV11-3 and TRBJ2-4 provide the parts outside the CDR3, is EAGVVQSPRYKIIEKKQPVAFWCNPISGHNTLYWYLQNLGQGPELLIRYENEEAVDDSQLPKDRFSAERLKGVDSTLKIQPAELGDSAVYLCASSSGQGSAKNIQYFGAGTRLSVL.

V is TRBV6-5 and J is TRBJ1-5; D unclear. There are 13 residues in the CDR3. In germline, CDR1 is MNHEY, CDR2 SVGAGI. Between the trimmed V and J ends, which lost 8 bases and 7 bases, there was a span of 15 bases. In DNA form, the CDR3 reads TGTGCCAGCGGACGCGGGATTGAGCAGCCCCAGCATTTT. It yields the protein CASGRGIEQPQHF.

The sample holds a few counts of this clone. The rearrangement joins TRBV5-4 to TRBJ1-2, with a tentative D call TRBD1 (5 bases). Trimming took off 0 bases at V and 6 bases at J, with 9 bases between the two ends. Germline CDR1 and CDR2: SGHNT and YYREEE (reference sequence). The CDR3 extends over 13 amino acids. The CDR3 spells CASSLAGTNGYTF. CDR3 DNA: TGTGCCAGCAGCTTGGCAGGGACTAATGGCTACACCTTC.

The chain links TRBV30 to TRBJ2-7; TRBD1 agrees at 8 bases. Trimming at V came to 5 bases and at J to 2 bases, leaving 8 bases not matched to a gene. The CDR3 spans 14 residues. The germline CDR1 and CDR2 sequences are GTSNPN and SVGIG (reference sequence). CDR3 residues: CAWSGGGTPYEQYF. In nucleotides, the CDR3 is TGTGCCTGGTCAGGGGGCGGTACCCCCTACGAGCAGTACTTC.

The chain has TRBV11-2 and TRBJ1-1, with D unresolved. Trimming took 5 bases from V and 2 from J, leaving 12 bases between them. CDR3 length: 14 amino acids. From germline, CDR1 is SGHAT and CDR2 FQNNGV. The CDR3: CASSPLGGNTEAFF. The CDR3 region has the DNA TGTGCCAGCAGCCCCTTAGGAGGAAACACTGAAGCTTTCTTT.

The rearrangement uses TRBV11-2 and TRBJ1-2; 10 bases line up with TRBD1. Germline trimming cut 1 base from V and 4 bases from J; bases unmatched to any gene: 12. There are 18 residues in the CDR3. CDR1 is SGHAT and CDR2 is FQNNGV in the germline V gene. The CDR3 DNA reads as TGTGCCAGCAGCTTAGGCGGGACAGGGGCGCGGTGGGTCTATGGCTACACCTTC. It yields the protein CASSLGGTGARWVYGYTF.

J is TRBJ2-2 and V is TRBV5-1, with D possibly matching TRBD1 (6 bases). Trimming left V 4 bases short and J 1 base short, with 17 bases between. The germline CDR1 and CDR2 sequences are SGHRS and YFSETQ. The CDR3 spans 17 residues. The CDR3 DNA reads TGCGCCAGCAGCGAGGAAGTTGGACAGTGGAACACCGGGGAGCTGTTTTTT. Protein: CASSEEVGQWNTGELFF.

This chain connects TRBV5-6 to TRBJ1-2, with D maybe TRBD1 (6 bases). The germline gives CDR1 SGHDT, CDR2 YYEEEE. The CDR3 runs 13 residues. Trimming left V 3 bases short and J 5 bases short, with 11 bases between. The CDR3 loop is CASSYGQYYGYTF. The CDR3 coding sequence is TGTGCCAGCAGCTACGGACAGTATTATGGCTACACCTTC.

Written as DNA, the CDR3 is TGTGCCAGCAGCTTGGAGGGGATTACCCAGTACTTC. This translates into CASSLEGITQYF. The J gene is TRBJ2-5, the V gene TRBV5-5, with D possibly being TRBD1 (5 bases). The CDR3 consists of 12 residues. Trimming left V 0 bases short and J 8 bases short, with 8 bases between. Germline CDR1 is SGHKS and CDR2 is YYEKEE (reference sequence).

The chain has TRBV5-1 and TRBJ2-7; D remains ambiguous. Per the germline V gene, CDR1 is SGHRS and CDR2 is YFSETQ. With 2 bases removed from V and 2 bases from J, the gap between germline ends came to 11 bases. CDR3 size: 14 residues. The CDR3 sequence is CASSFSGPPYEQYF. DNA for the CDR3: TGCGCCAGCAGCTTTTCAGGTCCCCCCTACGAGCAGTACTTC. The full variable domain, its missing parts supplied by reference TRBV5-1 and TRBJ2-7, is KAGVTQTPRYLIKTRGQQVTLSCSPISGHRSVSWYQQTPGQGLQFLFEYFSETQRNKGNFPGRFSGRQFSNSRSEMNVSTLELGDSALYLCASSFSGPPYEQYFGPGTRLTVT.

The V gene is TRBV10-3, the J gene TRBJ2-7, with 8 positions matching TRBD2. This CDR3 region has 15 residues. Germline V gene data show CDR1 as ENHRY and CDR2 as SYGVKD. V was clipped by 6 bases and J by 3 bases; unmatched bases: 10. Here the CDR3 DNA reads TGTGCCATCAGAGATGCCATAAGCGGGGGCTACGAGCAGTACTTC. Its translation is CAIRDAISGGYEQYF.

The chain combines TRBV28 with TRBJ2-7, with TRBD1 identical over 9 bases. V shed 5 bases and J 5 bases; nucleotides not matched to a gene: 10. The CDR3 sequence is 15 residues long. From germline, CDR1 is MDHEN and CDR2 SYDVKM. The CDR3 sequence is CASSGPGQGRHEQYF. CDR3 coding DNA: TGTGCCAGCAGTGGCCCGGGACAGGGACGCCACGAGCAGTACTTC.

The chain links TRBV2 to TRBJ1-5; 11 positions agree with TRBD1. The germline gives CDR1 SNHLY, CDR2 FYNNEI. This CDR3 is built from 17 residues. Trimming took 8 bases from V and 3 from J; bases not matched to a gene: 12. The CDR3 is CASEGYGQGASNQPQHF. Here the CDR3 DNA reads TGTGCCAGCGAAGGTTATGGACAGGGGGCTTCCAATCAGCCCCAGCATTTT.

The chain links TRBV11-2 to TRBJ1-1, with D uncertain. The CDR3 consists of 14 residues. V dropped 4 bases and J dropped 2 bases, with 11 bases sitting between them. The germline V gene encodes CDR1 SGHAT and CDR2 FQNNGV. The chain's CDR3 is CASSSQVANTEAFF. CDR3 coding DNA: TGTGCCAGCAGCTCTCAGGTTGCCAACACTGAAGCTTTCTTT. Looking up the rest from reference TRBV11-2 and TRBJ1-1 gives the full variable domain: EAGVAQSPRYKIIEKRQSVAFWCNPISGHATLYWYQQILGQGPKLLIQFQNNGVVDDSQLPKDRFSAERLKGVDSTLKIQPAKLEDSAVYLCASSSQVANTEAFFGQGTRLTVV.

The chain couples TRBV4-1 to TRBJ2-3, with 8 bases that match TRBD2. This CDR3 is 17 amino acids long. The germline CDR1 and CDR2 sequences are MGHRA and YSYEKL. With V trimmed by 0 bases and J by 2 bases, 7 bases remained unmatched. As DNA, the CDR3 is TGCGCCAGCAGCCAAGAAGACCGGGGGGGCTTCACAGATACGCAGTATTTT. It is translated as CASSQEDRGGFTDTQYF.

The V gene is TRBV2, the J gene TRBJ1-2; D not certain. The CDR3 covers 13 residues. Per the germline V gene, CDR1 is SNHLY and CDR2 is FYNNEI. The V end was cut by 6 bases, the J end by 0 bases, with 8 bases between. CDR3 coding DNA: TGTGCCAGCAGCGTTAGATCTAACTATGGCTACACCTTC. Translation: CASSVRSNYGYTF.

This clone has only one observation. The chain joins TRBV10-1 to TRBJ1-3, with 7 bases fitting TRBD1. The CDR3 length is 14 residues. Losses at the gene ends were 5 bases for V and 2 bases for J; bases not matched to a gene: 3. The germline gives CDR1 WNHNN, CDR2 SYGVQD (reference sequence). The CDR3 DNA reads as TGCGCCAGCAGTCCCGGACAGGCTGGAAACACCATATATTTT. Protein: CASSPGQAGNTIYF.

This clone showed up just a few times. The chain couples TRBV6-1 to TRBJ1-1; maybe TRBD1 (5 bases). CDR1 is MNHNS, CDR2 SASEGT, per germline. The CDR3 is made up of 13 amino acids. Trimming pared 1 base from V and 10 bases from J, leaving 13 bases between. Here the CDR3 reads CASSEETGRGAFF. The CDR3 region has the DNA TGTGCCAGCAGTGAAGAAACGGGGAGGGGAGCTTTCTTT.

The CDR3 loop is CASSAGTSGETQYF. CDR3 in DNA: TGTGCCAGCAGTGCCGGGACTAGCGGGGAGACCCAGTACTTC. J is TRBJ2-5 and V is TRBV2; 12 bases match TRBD2. Losses at the gene ends were 4 bases for V and 5 bases for J; bases not matched to a gene: 2. Germline CDR1 is SNHLY and CDR2 is FYNNEI. This CDR3 is 14 amino acids long.

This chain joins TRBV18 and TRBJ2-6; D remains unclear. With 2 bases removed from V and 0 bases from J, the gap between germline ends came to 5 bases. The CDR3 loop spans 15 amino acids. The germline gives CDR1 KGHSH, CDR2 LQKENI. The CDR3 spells CASSPYTSGANVLTF. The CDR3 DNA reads TGTGCCAGCTCACCATACACCTCTGGGGCCAACGTCCTGACTTTC. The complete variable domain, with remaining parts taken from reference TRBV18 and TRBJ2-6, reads NAGVMQNPRHLVRRRGQEARLRCSPMKGHSHVYWYRQLPEEGLKFMVYLQKENIIDESGMPKERFSAEFPKEGPSILRIQQVVRGDSAAYFCASSPYTSGANVLTFGAGSRLTVL.

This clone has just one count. Here the CDR3 DNA reads TGTGCCAGCAGTTTATTTGACACAGCCTACGAGCAGTACTTC. The encoded protein is CASSLFDTAYEQYF. This chain uses TRBV27 with TRBJ2-7; D unclear. Germline V gene lookup returns CDR1 MNHEY and CDR2 SMNVEV (reference sequence). The CDR3 has 14 amino acids. The V and J ends lost 1 base and 2 bases respectively, with 9 bases between them.

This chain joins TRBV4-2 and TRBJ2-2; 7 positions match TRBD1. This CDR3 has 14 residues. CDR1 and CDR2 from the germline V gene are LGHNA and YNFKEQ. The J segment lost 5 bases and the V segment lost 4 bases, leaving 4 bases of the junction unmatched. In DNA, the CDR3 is TGTGCCAGCAGCCGCACGACAGGGACCGGGGAGCTGTTTTTT. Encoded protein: CASSRTTGTGELFF.